Below are 25 T cell receptor beta chains sequenced from a single sample in a study of shared clonotypes between healthy human individuals. Here immunoSEQ multiplex PCR was the method, and the copy in TCRdb shows in-frame clones only, minus some. Among 950,000 to 1,100,000 clones listed, about 75% were seen once. The sequenced material came from memory CD4+ T cells sorted from blood. The subset is: CD45RA-negative fraction. Every receptor here comes from a man aged 18 to 30 in good health.

The chain recombines TRBV18 with TRBJ2-7; the D gene is possibly TRBD1 (5 bases). The V gene's germline CDR1 is KGHSH and CDR2 LQKENI. The CDR3 is 15 residues long. V gave up 6 bases and J gave up 6 bases, with 21 bases separating them. CDR3 nucleotides: TGTGCCAGCTCGCCCCTTCAGGCAGGGTCGTCCGAGCAGTACTTC. Amino acid sequence: CASSPLQAGSSEQYF.

The V call is TRBV19, the J call TRBJ1-2, with TRBD1 matching over 8 bases. The CDR3 is 18 amino acids. From germline, CDR1 is LNHDA and CDR2 SQIVND (reference sequence). The J segment lost 9 bases and the V segment lost 8 bases, leaving 26 bases of the junction unmatched. CDR3 region: CASPTISDRGKARGSYTF. The CDR3 DNA reads TGTGCCAGTCCCACTATTAGCGACAGGGGTAAGGCGAGGGGAAGCTACACCTTC. Looking up the rest from reference TRBV19 and TRBJ1-2 gives the full variable domain: DGGITQSPKYLFRKEGQNVTLSCEQNLNHDAMYWYRQDPGQGLRLIYYSQIVNDFQKGDIAEGYSVSREKKESFPLTVTSAQKNPTAFYLCASPTISDRGKARGSYTFGSGTRLTVV.

The V call is TRBV19, the J call TRBJ2-7; 8 positions match TRBD2. This CDR3 is built from 15 residues. V shed 6 bases and J 5 bases; nucleotides not matched to a gene: 12. Germline V gives CDR1 LNHDA, CDR2 SQIVND (reference sequence). The CDR3 region is CASSQPAGGRNEQYF. The CDR3 nucleotides read TGTGCCAGTAGCCAACCCGCGGGAGGTAGGAACGAGCAGTACTTC.

This chain uses TRBV18 with TRBJ2-1, with 8 bases identical to TRBD1. Trimming cost V 3 bases and J 0 bases; bases outside gene matches: 4. CDR3 length: 16 amino acids. Germline values: CDR1 KGHSH, CDR2 LQKENI. The CDR3 here is CASSPATGGSYNEQFF. The CDR3 DNA reads TGTGCCAGCTCACCTGCTACAGGGGGCTCCTACAATGAGCAGTTCTTC.

The genes are TRBV7-2 and TRBJ2-2; either TRBD1 or TRBD2 may fit D (5 bases each). CDR3 length: 16 residues. V lost 0 bases, J lost 6 bases, and 14 bases lay in between. Germline assignment: CDR1 SGHTA and CDR2 FQGNSA. CDR3 DNA: TGTGCCAGCAGCTTAGCGGGACCTAGCCGGGCCGGGGAGCTGTTTTTT. Amino acid sequence: CASSLAGPSRAGELFF.

The rearrangement uses TRBV11-2 and TRBJ1-2; 12 bases match TRBD1. The CDR3 runs to 17 residues. Germline V gene lookup returns CDR1 SGHAT and CDR2 FQNNGV. Germline trimming cut 1 base from V and 3 bases from J; bases unmatched to any gene: 6. The CDR3 DNA reads as TGTGCCAGCAGCTTAGGAAGGGGACAGGGGGCATACTATGGCTACACCTTC. Translation gives CASSLGRGQGAYYGYTF.

In this sample, this clone turned up a few times. J is TRBJ1-6 and V is TRBV18, with 7 positions matching TRBD1. Germline trimming cut 3 bases from V and 10 bases from J; bases unmatched to any gene: 9. Per germline, CDR1 KGHSH and CDR2 LQKENI. This CDR3 is 15 amino acids long. CDR3 nucleotides: TGTGCCAGCTCACCGGGACAGAACGTTGGATCACCCCTCCACTTT. It yields the protein CASSPGQNVGSPLHF.

CDR3 residues: CAWSVGGVNQPQHF. CDR3 DNA sequence: TGTGCCTGGAGTGTAGGTGGGGTGAATCAGCCCCAGCATTTT. The chain combines TRBV30 with TRBJ1-5; D not resolved. Between the trimmed V and J ends, which lost 0 bases and 4 bases, there was a span of 10 bases. The CDR3 is 14 amino acids. The V gene's germline CDR1 is GTSNPN and CDR2 SVGIG (reference sequence).

The CDR3 region is CASSPSLAGGGNEQFF. The DNA of the CDR3 is TGTGCCAGCAGCCCCTCCCTAGCGGGAGGGGGGAATGAGCAGTTCTTC. The chain recombines TRBV5-4 with TRBJ2-1, with TRBD2 matching over 12 bases. The CDR3 length is 16 residues. V was clipped by 4 bases and J by 7 bases; unmatched bases: 9. Germline-derived CDR1 and CDR2 are SGHNT and YYREEE (reference sequence).

A remark on this clone: A single base separates this from a much larger clone, so it may be a read error. The gene calls are TRBV5-4 and TRBJ2-3, with D unclear. This CDR3 is 13 amino acids long. The V and J ends lost 1 base and 2 bases respectively, with 5 bases between them. Germline loops: CDR1 SGHNT, CDR2 YYREEE (reference sequence). In nucleotides, the CDR3 is TGTGCCAGCAGCTTGAGGACCACAGATACGCAGTATTTT. It specifies CASSLRTTDTQYF.

This chain connects TRBV5-1 to TRBJ1-1, with D perhaps TRBD1 (6 bases). Trimming took off 4 bases at V and 0 bases at J, with 16 bases between the two ends. CDR1 and CDR2 (germline): SGHRS, YFSETQ. The CDR3 has 16 residues. As DNA, the CDR3 is TGCGCCAGCAGCCCGACGGCAGGGGCAGTGAACACTGAAGCTTTCTTT. It translates to CASSPTAGAVNTEAFF.

The sample holds many counts of this clone. J is TRBJ2-1 and V is TRBV6-1; the D call may be TRBD1 or TRBD2 (5 bases each). This CDR3 has 16 residues. The germline CDR1 and CDR2 sequences are MNHNS and SASEGT. Trimming cost V 4 bases and J 0 bases, with 13 bases left between them. In DNA form, the CDR3 reads TGTGCCAGCAGTGTGGGACGGTTCGGCTCCTACAATGAGCAGTTCTTC. This gives the protein CASSVGRFGSYNEQFF.

The CDR3 DNA sequence: TGCGCCAGCAGCTTGGAGGGGGTCTATGGCTACACCTTC. Translating gives CASSLEGVYGYTF. The J gene is TRBJ1-2, the V gene TRBV5-1; a weak D match, TRBD1 (6 bases). CDR1 is SGHRS and CDR2 is YFSETQ in the germline V gene. The CDR3 runs 13 residues. Trimming took off 0 bases at V and 4 bases at J, with 7 bases between the two ends.

V is TRBV5-8 and J is TRBJ2-1; no clear D. V dropped 0 bases and J dropped 9 bases, with 16 bases sitting between them. CDR3 size: 15 residues. The V gene's germline CDR1 is SGHTS and CDR2 YDEGEE. CDR3 loop: CASSLGLSAKSEQFF. The CDR3 bases are TGTGCCAGCAGCTTGGGTCTCTCGGCAAAAAGTGAGCAGTTCTTC.

The CDR3 loop reads CASSEAGKTSGRQFF. The CDR3 DNA reads as TGTGCCAGCAGTGAAGCGGGGAAGACTAGCGGGAGGCAGTTCTTC. The V and J genes are TRBV6-1 and TRBJ2-1; TRBD2 matches at 12 bases. This CDR3 has 15 residues. CDR1 is MNHNS and CDR2 is SASEGT in the germline V gene. Germline trimming cut 0 bases from V and 12 bases from J; bases unmatched to any gene: 6.

CDR3 sequence: CASSRSGGRNTGELFF. CDR3 DNA: TGTGCCAGCAGCCGCTCCGGGGGGCGGAACACCGGGGAGCTGTTTTTT. The gene calls are TRBV5-4 and TRBJ2-2; maybe TRBD2 (7 bases). CDR3 length equals 16 residues. With 4 bases removed from V and 1 base from J, the gap between germline ends came to 14 bases. Germline assignment: CDR1 SGHNT and CDR2 YYREEE (reference sequence).

With regard to this clone: The same CDR3 is also encoded by other DNA sequences in this sample. The chain links TRBV18 to TRBJ2-5; weak D call: TRBD2 (6 bases). The V gene's germline CDR1 is KGHSH and CDR2 LQKENI. The CDR3 is 13 residues long. Between the trimmed V and J ends, which lost 3 bases and 5 bases, there was a span of 10 bases. This chain's CDR3 is CASSPAGRETQYF. As DNA, the CDR3 is TGTGCCAGCTCACCGGCGGGGAGGGAGACCCAGTACTTC.

The chain recombines TRBV7-9 with TRBJ1-5; TRBD1 aligns across 8 bases. V lost 10 bases, J lost 0 bases, and 8 bases stayed unmatched. Germline-derived CDR1 and CDR2 are SEHNR and FQNEAQ (reference sequence). The CDR3 consists of 15 residues. CDR3 DNA sequence: TGTGCCATTTTACAGGGGGGTTATAGCAATCAGCCCCAGCATTTT. This sequence encodes CAILQGGYSNQPQHF.

V is TRBV9 and J is TRBJ2-7; 11 bases fit TRBD2. Germline-derived CDR1 and CDR2 are SGDLS and YYNGEE. This CDR3 is 17 amino acids long. J lost 3 bases, V lost 3 bases, and 11 bases had no gene match. The CDR3 DNA is TGTGCCAGCAGCGGTAGGTTAGCGGGAGGGTTATTCTACGAGCAGTACTTC. This encodes CASSGRLAGGLFYEQYF.

As for this clone: No conserved phenylalanine or tryptophan ends this CDR3, so it is likely a read error. The chain is built from TRBV30 and TRBJ1-6; D is uncertain. Germline values: CDR1 GTSNPN, CDR2 SVGIG (reference sequence). This CDR3 contains 13 residues. V shed 5 bases and J shed 8 bases, with 13 bases lying between them. CDR3 bases: TGTGCCTGGGCTCAAGAGGATTATTCACCCCTCCACCTT. Amino acid sequence: CAWAQEDYSPLHL.

The chain's CDR3 is CASSQDSTGGPYEQYF. In DNA form, the CDR3 reads TGCGCCAGCAGCCAAGATTCGACAGGGGGTCCCTACGAGCAGTACTTC. The chain combines TRBV4-3 with TRBJ2-7, with 9 bases lining up with TRBD1. Trimming cost V 0 bases and J 2 bases; bases outside gene matches: 5. This CDR3 comprises 16 residues. Germline lookup yields CDR1 LGHNA and CDR2 YSLEER.

The chain recombines TRBV19 with TRBJ2-7, with 13 bases identical to TRBD2. The V segment lost 5 bases and the J segment 11 bases; nucleotides outside the gene matches: 12. CDR1 is LNHDA, CDR2 SQIVND, per germline (reference sequence). This CDR3 has 15 amino acids. The CDR3 coding sequence is TGTGCCAGTAGTGTATCTTCCGGGACTAGCGGGGCCGAGTACTTC. Amino acid sequence: CASSVSSGTSGAEYF.

The chain carries TRBV28 and TRBJ1-6; D is perhaps TRBD1 (6 bases). V lost 3 bases and J lost 7, with 13 bases in between. The CDR3 covers 15 residues. Germline-derived CDR1 and CDR2 are MDHEN and SYDVKM. The chain's CDR3 is CASSFTGARNSPLHF. CDR3 bases: TGTGCCAGCAGTTTCACGGGGGCGCGGAATTCACCCCTCCACTTT. The variable domain in full, with the rest retrieved from reference TRBV28 and TRBJ1-6, is DVKVTQSSRYLVKRTGEKVFLECVQDMDHENMFWYRQDPGLGLRLIYFSYDVKMKEKGDIPEGYSVSREKKERFSLILESASTNQTSMYLCASSFTGARNSPLHFGNGTRLTVT.

The chain employs TRBV28 and TRBJ2-1; 8 bases align to TRBD1. J was trimmed by 12 bases and V by 1 base; bases with no gene match: 11. The CDR3 runs 15 residues. Germline V lookup: CDR1 MDHEN, CDR2 SYDVKM. CDR3 coding DNA: TGTGCCAGCAGTTTATCACCAGGGGGCGCGAGGGGGCAGTTCTTC. As protein: CASSLSPGGARGQFF. Supplemented by reference TRBV28 and TRBJ2-1, the full variable domain reads DVKVTQSSRYLVKRTGEKVFLECVQDMDHENMFWYRQDPGLGLRLIYFSYDVKMKEKGDIPEGYSVSREKKERFSLILESASTNQTSMYLCASSLSPGGARGQFFGPGTRLTVL.

The chain employs TRBV5-6 and TRBJ2-7; D ambiguous. With 2 bases removed from V and 3 bases from J, the gap between germline ends came to 12 bases. The CDR3 is 14 amino acids. Germline CDR1 is SGHDT and CDR2 is YYEEEE. Written as DNA, the CDR3 is TGTGCCAGCAGCTTAGACCCTAGAGACTACGAGCAGTACTTC. It codes for CASSLDPRDYEQYF.